Presented here are 11 T cell receptor beta chains from one specimen sequenced in a study of T-cell reconstitution after alpha-beta-depleted transplantation in children. Unique molecular identifiers were used in preparing the TCRbeta library. TCRdb independently ran MiXCR on the PCR reads; one entry per CDR3 protein. The profile shows fewer than 250,000 distinct CDR3 sequences, roughly a sixth of them singletons. The sequencing here drew on PBMCs, mostly from graft donor cells, taken 360 days after TCRalphabeta/CD19-depleted stem cell transplant. The receptors here all came from a male patient under 10 years old who had a stem cell transplant for acute lymphoblastic leukemia, so the T cells may come from the graft donor.

This chain uses TRBV7-2 with TRBJ2-1; TRBD1 aligns across 12 bases. Germline-derived CDR1 and CDR2 are SGHTA and FQGNSA. Losses at the gene ends were 4 bases for V and 9 bases for J; bases not matched to a gene: 7. The length of the CDR3 is 15 residues. CDR3: CASSSRDRGRTEQFF. The CDR3 bases are TGTGCCAGCAGCTCCCGGGACAGGGGGCGTACTGAGCAGTTCTTC. Full variable domain (outside the CDR3, taken from reference TRBV7-2 and TRBJ2-1): GAGVSQSPSNKVTEKGKDVELRCDPISGHTALYWYRQSLGQGLEFLIYFQGNSAPDKSGLPSDRFSAERTGGSVSTLTIQRTQQEDSAVYLCASSSRDRGRTEQFFGPGTRLTVL.

This rearrangement joins TRBV10-3 to TRBJ2-2, with D tentatively TRBD2 (5 bases). Germline V lookup: CDR1 ENHRY, CDR2 SYGVKD. The CDR3 contains 16 residues. The germline V and J ends were trimmed by 0 bases and 1 base, with 9 bases remaining between them. The CDR3 here is CAISESSSMNTGELFF. The CDR3 DNA follows: TGTGCCATCAGTGAGTCGTCTAGCATGAACACCGGGGAGCTGTTTTTT.

V usage is TRBV30 and J usage is TRBJ2-3, with D tentatively TRBD2 (7 bases). Per germline, CDR1 GTSNPN and CDR2 SVGIG (reference sequence). V shed 2 bases and J shed 6 bases, with 12 bases lying between them. This CDR3 is built from 13 residues. This CDR3 reads CAWSPGGIDTQYF. CDR3 DNA: TGTGCCTGGAGTCCGGGGGGCATCGATACGCAGTATTTT.

The table lists this clonotype with a few counts. The chain has TRBV27 and TRBJ2-1; D unresolved. In germline, CDR1 is MNHEY, CDR2 SMNVEV (reference sequence). V lost 4 bases and J lost 0, with 10 bases in between. CDR3 length: 15 amino acids. As DNA, the CDR3 is TGTGCCAGCAGTTCCCTGGGCAGCTCCTACAATGAGCAGTTCTTC. It is translated as CASSSLGSSYNEQFF.

The sample holds a few counts of this clonotype. J is TRBJ2-7 and V is TRBV15; D is unresolved. V was shortened by 0 bases and J by 0 bases, with 0 bases between the two germline ends. The germline gives CDR1 LNHNV, CDR2 YYDKDF (reference sequence). The CDR3 is made up of 12 amino acids. CDR3 region: CATSRDSYEQYF. As DNA, the CDR3 is TGTGCCACCAGCAGAGACTCCTACGAGCAGTACTTC. The whole variable domain, remainder taken from reference TRBV15 and TRBJ2-7, is DAMVIQNPRYQVTQFGKPVTLSCSQTLNHNVMYWYQQKSSQAPKLLFHYYDKDFNNEADTPDNFQSRRPNTSFCFLDIRSPGLGDTAMYLCATSRDSYEQYFGPGTRLTVT.

The rearrangement joins TRBV7-9 to TRBJ2-2; D possibly uses TRBD1 or TRBD2 (5 bases each). Germline values: CDR1 SEHNR, CDR2 FQNEAQ (reference sequence). The CDR3 is 18 residues long. V shed 4 bases and J shed 7 bases, with 25 bases lying between them. CDR3 bases: TGTGCCAGCAGCTCTGTTCTCGGGGCGGGTCGGGATGGCGGGGAGCTGTTTTTT. Translation gives CASSSVLGAGRDGGELFF.

This clonotype was detected many times. V gene TRBV6-2 or TRBV6-3 combines with J gene TRBJ2-7, with unresolved D. Germline CDR1 reads MNHEY; CDR2 reads SVGEGT. This CDR3 comprises 14 residues. V gave up 0 bases and J gave up 5 bases, with 11 bases separating them. The CDR3 DNA reads as TGTGCCAGCAGTTACTCCGAGGTATCCCACGAGCAGTACTTC. As protein: CASSYSEVSHEQYF.

This clonotype was found a few times. Written as DNA, the CDR3 is TGTGCCAGCAACCCCCACGAGCAGTACTTC. Protein sequence: CASNPHEQYF. This chain connects TRBV12-3 or TRBV12-4 to TRBJ2-7; D ambiguous. This CDR3 comprises 10 residues. The V gene lost 7 bases and the J gene lost 5 bases, with 6 bases spanning the gap.

This clonotype appeared a single time. This chain joins TRBV30 and TRBJ2-3; TRBD1 agrees at 9 bases. Germline V gene sequence: CDR1 GTSNPN, CDR2 SVGIG (reference sequence). CDR3 length equals 15 residues. The ends lost 1 base at V and 2 bases at J; junction bases unmatched: 4. Here the CDR3 reads CAWSAGQGITDTQYF. In nucleotides, the CDR3 is TGTGCCTGGAGTGCTGGACAGGGGATCACAGATACGCAGTATTTT.

There are a few counts of this clonotype. The chain carries TRBV7-2 and TRBJ2-5; tentatively, D is TRBD1 (5 bases). The CDR3 is made up of 14 amino acids. Germline V gene data show CDR1 as SGHTA and CDR2 as FQGNSA. V was cut by 1 base and J by 4 bases, with 10 bases left in between. The CDR3 spells CASSLEGFSETQYF. CDR3 sequence (DNA): TGTGCCAGCAGCTTAGAGGGGTTTTCAGAGACCCAGTACTTC.

This chain uses TRBV25-1 with TRBJ2-7; 7 positions match TRBD2. The CDR3 runs to 15 residues. J gave up 5 bases and V 3 bases, and 10 bases lay outside the gene matches. Germline V CDR1 and CDR2: MGHDK, SYGVNS. The CDR3 coding sequence is TGTGCCAGCAGTGAGAGTGGACTAGGGGCGAACGAGCAGTACTTC. Its protein is CASSESGLGANEQYF.